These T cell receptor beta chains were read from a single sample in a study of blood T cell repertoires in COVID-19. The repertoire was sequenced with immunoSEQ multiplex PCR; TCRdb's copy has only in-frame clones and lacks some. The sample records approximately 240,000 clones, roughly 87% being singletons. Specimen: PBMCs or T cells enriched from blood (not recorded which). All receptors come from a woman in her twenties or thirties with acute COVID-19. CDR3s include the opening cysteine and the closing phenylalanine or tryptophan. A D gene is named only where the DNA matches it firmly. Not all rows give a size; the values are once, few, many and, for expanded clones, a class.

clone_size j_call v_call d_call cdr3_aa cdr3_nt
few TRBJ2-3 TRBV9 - CASSPTTVLPADTQYF TGTGCCAGCAGCCCAACTACCGTCCTGCCGGCAGATACGCAGTATTTT
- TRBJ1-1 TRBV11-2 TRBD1 CASSLVLQGVTEAFF TGTGCCAGCAGCTTAGTCCTACAGGGGGTTACTGAAGCTTTCTTT
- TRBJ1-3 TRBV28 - CASSSGTHSGNTIYF TGTGCCAGCAGTTCCGGGACACACTCTGGAAACACCATATATTTT
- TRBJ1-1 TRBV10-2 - CASSERDPANTEAFF TGCGCCAGCAGTGAACGGGATCCTGCGAACACTGAAGCTTTCTTT
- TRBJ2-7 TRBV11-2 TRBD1 CASSWGQGAYEQYF TGTGCCAGCAGCTGGGGACAGGGAGCCTACGAGCAGTACTTC
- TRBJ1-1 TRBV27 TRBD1 CASRYGQGRGEAFF TGTGCCAGCAGATACGGACAGGGCCGAGGTGAAGCTTTCTTT
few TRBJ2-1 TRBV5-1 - CASSLRRGYNEQFF TGCGCCAGCAGCTTGAGGCGGGGCTACAATGAGCAGTTCTTC
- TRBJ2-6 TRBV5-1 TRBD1 CASSPPTGAGANVLTF TGCGCCAGCAGCCCGCCTACAGGGGCTGGGGCCAACGTCCTGACTTTC
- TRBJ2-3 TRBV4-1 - CASSRDGTPKITDTQYF TGCGCCAGCAGCCGAGACGGGACTCCGAAGATCACAGATACGCAGTATTTT
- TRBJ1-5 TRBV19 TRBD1 CASSIFGDRGPQPQHF TGTGCCAGTAGTATTTTCGGGGACAGGGGGCCTCAGCCCCAGCATTTT
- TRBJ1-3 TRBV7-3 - CASSQSHQSGNTIYF TGTGCCAGCAGCCAGTCGCACCAGTCTGGAAACACCATATATTTT
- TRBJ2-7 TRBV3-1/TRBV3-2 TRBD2 CASSQLRGGSYEQYF TGTGCCAGCAGCCAATTACGGGGGGGTTCCTACGAGCAGTACTTC
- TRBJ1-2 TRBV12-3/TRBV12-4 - CASSLSLYGYTF TGTGCCAGCAGTTTGTCCCTCTATGGCTACACCTTC
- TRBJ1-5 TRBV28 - CASSPLGVQPQHF TGTGCCAGCAGTCCCTTAGGGGTTCAGCCCCAGCATTTT
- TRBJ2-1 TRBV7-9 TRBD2 CASSGGLAGADYNEQFF TGTGCCAGCAGCGGGGGACTAGCGGGGGCAGACTACAATGAGCAGTTCTTC
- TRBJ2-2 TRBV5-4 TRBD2 CASSLGAGEVGELFF TGTGCCAGCAGCTTGGGAGCGGGAGAGGTCGGGGAGCTGTTTTTT
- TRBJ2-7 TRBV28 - CASSLFSVSRDEQYF TGTGCCAGCAGTTTATTCTCAGTCTCCCGGGACGAGCAGTACTTC
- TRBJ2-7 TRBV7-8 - CASSFDRLLYF TGTGCCAGCAGCTTCGACAGGTTGTTGTACTTC
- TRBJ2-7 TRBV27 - CASSLSGVPYEQYF TGTGCCAGCAGTTTATCAGGAGTTCCTTACGAGCAGTACTTC
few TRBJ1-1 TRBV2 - CASRKNRDTEAFF TGTGCCAGCAGGAAAAACCGGGACACTGAAGCTTTCTTT
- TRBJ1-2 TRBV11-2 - CASSPDSRNYGYTF TGTGCCAGCAGTCCGGACTCACGGAACTATGGCTACACCTTC
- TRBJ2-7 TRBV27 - CASSLYAGNSYEQYF TGTGCCAGCAGTTTATACGCCGGGAACTCCTACGAGCAGTACTTC
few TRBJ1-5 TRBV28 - CASSFLQVNQPQHF TGTGCCAGCAGTTTTTTGCAGGTCAATCAGCCCCAGCATTTT